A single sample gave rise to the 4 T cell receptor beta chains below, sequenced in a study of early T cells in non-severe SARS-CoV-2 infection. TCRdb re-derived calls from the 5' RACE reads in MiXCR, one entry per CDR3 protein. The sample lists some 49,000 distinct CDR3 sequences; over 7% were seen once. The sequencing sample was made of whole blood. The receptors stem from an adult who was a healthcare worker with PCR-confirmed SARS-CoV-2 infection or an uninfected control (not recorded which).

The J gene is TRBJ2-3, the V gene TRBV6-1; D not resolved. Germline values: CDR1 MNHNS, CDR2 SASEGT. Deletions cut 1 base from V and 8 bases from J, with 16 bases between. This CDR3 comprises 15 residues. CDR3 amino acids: CASSEVGSKVGTQYF. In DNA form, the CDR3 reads TGTGCCAGCAGTGAAGTTGGGTCCAAAGTCGGTACGCAGTATTTT.

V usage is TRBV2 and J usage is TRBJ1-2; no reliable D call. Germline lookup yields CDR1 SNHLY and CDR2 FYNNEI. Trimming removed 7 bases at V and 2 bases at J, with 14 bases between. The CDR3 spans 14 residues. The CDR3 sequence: CASNSRVANYGYTF. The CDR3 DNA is TGTGCCAGCAACTCGAGAGTTGCCAACTATGGCTACACCTTC. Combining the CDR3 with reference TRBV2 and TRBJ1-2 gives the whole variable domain EPEVTQTPSHQVTQMGQEVILRCVPISNHLYFYWYRQILGQKVEFLVSFYNNEISEKSEIFDDQFSVERPDGSNFTLKIRSTKLEDSAMYFCASNSRVANYGYTFGSGTRLTVV.

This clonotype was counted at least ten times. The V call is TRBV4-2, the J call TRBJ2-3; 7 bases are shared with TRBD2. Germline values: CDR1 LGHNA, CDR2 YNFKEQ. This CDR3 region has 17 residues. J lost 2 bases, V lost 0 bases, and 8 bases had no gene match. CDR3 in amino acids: CASSQDSGRETTDTQYF. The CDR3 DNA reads TGTGCCAGCAGCCAAGATTCAGGGCGGGAGACCACAGATACGCAGTATTTT.

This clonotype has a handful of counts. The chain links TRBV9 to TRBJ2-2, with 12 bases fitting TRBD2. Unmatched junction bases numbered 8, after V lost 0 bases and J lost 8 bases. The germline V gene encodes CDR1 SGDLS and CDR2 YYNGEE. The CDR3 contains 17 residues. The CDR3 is CASSVVPSGRASGELFF. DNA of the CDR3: TGTGCCAGCAGCGTAGTACCTAGCGGGAGGGCCTCGGGGGAGCTGTTTTTT.